One T cell receptor (beta chain) is described in this entry. The antigen is not known. Germline V gene data show CDR1 as SGHNT and CDR2 as YYREEE (reference sequence). V trimming: 5 bases; J trimming: 6 bases; junction bases outside the gene matches: 6. This CDR3 has 13 amino acids. This specimen comes from a study of T cell repertoires in cytomegalovirus infection. Background on the study: In the study, CMV epitopes included recently identified HLA-C-restricted and well-studied HLA-B-restricted ones. A matching HLA type, together with CMV infection, was signaled by public TCR beta signatures.

Regarding the study as a whole: The response measured ex vivo was dominated by TCR beta clonotypes (HLA-C-restricted and CMV-specific). The cumulative frequency of public TCR beta families identified carriers of CMV plus the relevant HLA.

MiXCR was run by TCRdb on the reads, yielding one entry per CDR3 protein. The sample has roughly 800,000 distinct CDR3 sequences, about 29% seen once. This receptor was identified in a human donor in good health (CMV status not recorded). Some clones in this sample may be carry-over from other donors' samples. The chain is built from TRBV5-4 and TRBJ2-3; 7 bases align to TRBD1. This sample comprised cultured CD8+ T cells from PBMCs, obtained from culture after CMV antigen stimulation. The CDR3 is CASSGTETDTQYF. The DNA of the CDR3 is TGTGCCAGCAGTGGGACAGAAACGGATACGCAGTATTTT.